Below, 21 T cell receptor beta chains from the same sample are listed, as sequenced in a study of blood T cell repertoires in COVID-19 (dated by TCRdb to about 2020). The library was built by means of the immunoSEQ multiplex PCR assay. As stored in TCRdb, this immuneACCESS dataset retains in-frame rearrangements with V and J assigned. A fraction of the clones does not appear; measured against another copy, unresolved V genes explain less than half of the discrepancy, and the remainder lacks a known reason. The table for this sample lists 200,000 to 250,000 clones; 83% of them were counted only once. About 1.3% of the sample goes to the ten largest clones. Sequencing input: peripheral blood. The origin of the receptors is a woman aged 25 to 39 with COVID-19, enrolled during active disease.

The rearrangement links TRBV5-1 to TRBJ2-3; 7 bases line up with TRBD2. There are 15 residues in the CDR3. Germline V gene sequence: CDR1 SGHRS, CDR2 YFSETQ. V lost 3 bases to trimming and J lost 0 bases; unmatched junction nucleotides: 4. CDR3 protein: CASSSSGASTDTQYF. Here the CDR3 DNA reads TGCGCCAGCAGCTCTAGCGGAGCTAGCACAGATACGCAGTATTTT.

The genes are TRBV5-6 and TRBJ2-3; D may be TRBD1 (5 bases). Germline CDR1 and CDR2: SGHDT and YYEEEE. The CDR3 totals 13 residues. Deletions cut 4 bases from V and 1 base from J, with 7 bases between. The CDR3 is CASSRTRTDTQYF. The CDR3 nucleotides read TGTGCCAGCAGCCGGACACGCACAGATACGCAGTATTTT.

This clone was counted once. DNA of the CDR3: TGTGCCAGCTCTTTGGACTACCTTCGTGAGCAGTACTTC. It is translated as CASSLDYLREQYF. This chain links TRBV6-5 with TRBJ2-7, with D possibly being TRBD2 (6 bases). Germline V gene data show CDR1 as MNHEY and CDR2 as SVGAGI. The CDR3 length is 13 residues. Trimming cost V 8 bases and J 7 bases, with 18 bases left between them.

The chain joins TRBV12-3 or TRBV12-4 to TRBJ2-1; a possible D gene is TRBD1 (6 bases). Trimming cost V 6 bases and J 9 bases, with 9 bases left between them. The CDR3 covers 11 residues. The CDR3 is CASSIGGEQFF. CDR3 bases: TGTGCCAGCAGCATAGGGGGTGAGCAGTTCTTC.

This clone has only a few counts. The chain links TRBV6-5 to TRBJ1-2, with no clear D. Trimming removed 7 bases from V and 6 bases from J, with 15 bases in between. The CDR3 loop spans 13 amino acids. Germline V lookup: CDR1 MNHEY, CDR2 SVGAGI. The CDR3 reads CASIGSTPHGYTF. The CDR3 DNA reads as TGTGCCAGCATAGGGAGTACACCTCATGGCTACACCTTC.

This sequence joins TRBV27 and TRBJ1-5; tentative D call: TRBD1 (6 bases). V lost 3 bases, J lost 0 bases, and 9 bases lay in between. Germline V gives CDR1 MNHEY, CDR2 SMNVEV (reference sequence). The CDR3 loop spans 15 amino acids. This CDR3 reads CASSFNRDSNQPQHF. The CDR3 DNA reads as TGTGCCAGCAGTTTTAACAGGGATAGCAATCAGCCCCAGCATTTT.

This sequence joins TRBV18 and TRBJ2-1; 8 bases are shared with TRBD2. V gave up 3 bases and J gave up 5 bases; unmatched junction bases: 12. Germline CDR1 KGHSH, CDR2 LQKENI. The CDR3 is made up of 17 amino acids. CDR3 in DNA: TGTGCCAGCTCACCTTTATCCCGGGAGGGCCGTAACAATGAGCAGTTCTTC. Protein sequence: CASSPLSREGRNNEQFF.

This clone has ten or more counts. This chain connects TRBV6-4 to TRBJ1-1; D gene uncertain. The germline CDR1 and CDR2 sequences are MRHNA and SNTAGT. This CDR3 has 13 amino acids. The germline V and J ends were trimmed by 2 bases and 4 bases, with 8 bases remaining between them. The CDR3, as DNA: TGTGCCAGCAGTGACAGGGAGGGCACTGAAGCTTTCTTT. Protein: CASSDREGTEAFF.

V and J are TRBV10-3 and TRBJ2-7; 8 bases agree with TRBD1. CDR3 length: 15 residues. V lost 10 bases and J lost 1; bases outside the gene matches: 12. Germline V gives CDR1 ENHRY, CDR2 SYGVKD. DNA of the CDR3: TGTGCCACCTGGACAGGGTCGTTCGGGTCCTACGAGCAGTACTTC. Its protein product is CATWTGSFGSYEQYF.

The CDR3 coding sequence is TGTGCCAGCAGTGAGTGGCGGGAGTCTGAAGCTTTCTTT. It translates to CASSEWRESEAFF. The genes are TRBV2 and TRBJ1-1; unclear D gene. This CDR3 has 13 amino acids. Trimming stripped 3 bases from V and 6 bases from J, with 11 bases between. Germline V gene data show CDR1 as SNHLY and CDR2 as FYNNEI.

This chain uses TRBV7-2 with TRBJ1-5; 10 bases fit TRBD1. Trimming cost V 1 base and J 5 bases; bases outside gene matches: 5. The CDR3 is 16 amino acids. Germline V gives CDR1 SGHTA, CDR2 FQGNSA. CDR3 region: CASSLEDRGAYQPQHF. CDR3 nucleotide sequence: TGTGCCAGCAGCTTAGAGGACAGGGGGGCTTATCAGCCCCAGCATTTT.

For the CDR3, the DNA is TGTGCCAGCAGGGCCGGGTCGGGGAATTCACCCCTCCACTTT. This codes for CASRAGSGNSPLHF. The chain carries TRBV2 and TRBJ1-6; no clear D. Trimming stripped 6 bases from V and 7 bases from J, with 13 bases between. Germline CDR1 reads SNHLY; CDR2 reads FYNNEI. This CDR3 is 14 amino acids long.

The genes are TRBV18 and TRBJ2-6; D is possibly TRBD1 (6 bases). The CDR3 length is 15 residues. Germline CDR1 and CDR2: KGHSH and LQKENI. V dropped 6 bases and J dropped 2 bases, with 11 bases sitting between them. DNA of the CDR3: TGTGCCAGCTCGCTCAAGGGGGCTGGGGCCAACGTCCTGACTTTC. Translating gives CASSLKGAGANVLTF.

CDR3 sequence (DNA): TGCGCCAGCAGCCCGAGACATCGAACTAGCACAGATACGCAGTATTTT. This encodes CASSPRHRTSTDTQYF. The rearrangement links TRBV4-3 to TRBJ2-3; D remains ambiguous. V was shortened by 4 bases and J by 0 bases, with 14 bases between the two germline ends. This CDR3 is 16 amino acids long. CDR1 and CDR2 from the germline V gene are LGHNA and YSLEER.

CDR3 amino acids: CASRRLARDEQYF. The CDR3 nucleotides are TGTGCCAGCCGGCGACTAGCGAGGGACGAGCAGTACTTC. This chain links TRBV6-5 with TRBJ2-7; 8 nucleotides align to TRBD2. The CDR3 is 13 amino acids. Germline values: CDR1 MNHEY, CDR2 SVGAGI. Trimming cost V 8 bases and J 5 bases; bases outside gene matches: 8.

The gene calls are TRBV12-3 or TRBV12-4 and TRBJ1-5, with no clear D. Deletions cut 6 bases from V and 2 bases from J, with 8 bases between. This CDR3 comprises 13 residues. In DNA, the CDR3 is TGTGCCAGCAGGTCCGGTGGCAATCAGCCCCAGCATTTT. Its protein is CASRSGGNQPQHF.

The V call is TRBV12-3 or TRBV12-4, the J call TRBJ2-7, with a weak D call TRBD2 (5 bases). The CDR3 spans 13 residues. V lost 5 bases, J lost 3 bases, and 11 bases lay in between. CDR3: CASSVGVGYEQYF. DNA of the CDR3: TGTGCCAGCAGTGTCGGGGTAGGCTACGAGCAGTACTTC.

This rearrangement joins TRBV29-1 to TRBJ2-3; 11 nucleotides agree with TRBD2. V was pared by 6 bases and J by 4 bases, with 12 bases of the junction left unmatched. The germline gives CDR1 SQVTM, CDR2 ANQGSEA. The CDR3 is 16 amino acids. CDR3 residues: CSVLTSGGPGADTQYF. The CDR3 DNA follows: TGCAGCGTCCTTACTAGCGGGGGCCCCGGGGCAGATACGCAGTATTTT.

This clone was seen a few times. The rearrangement uses TRBV7-9 and TRBJ2-2; 9 positions match TRBD2. CDR1 and CDR2 (germline): SEHNR, FQNEAQ (reference sequence). The CDR3 has 16 amino acids. The J segment lost 4 bases and the V segment lost 0 bases, leaving 3 bases of the junction unmatched. The CDR3 sequence: CASSLALAGRTGELFF. The CDR3 coding sequence is TGTGCCAGCAGCTTAGCTCTAGCGGGACGCACCGGGGAGCTGTTTTTT.

The sample holds a few counts of this clone. This chain connects TRBV7-9 to TRBJ2-2, with D perhaps TRBD1 (5 bases). V dropped 4 bases and J dropped 4 bases, with 10 bases sitting between them. The CDR3 runs to 14 residues. Germline V gives CDR1 SEHNR, CDR2 FQNEAQ (reference sequence). This chain's CDR3 is CASSSLTGTGELFF. CDR3 nucleotide sequence: TGTGCCAGCAGCTCACTCACAGGCACCGGGGAGCTGTTTTTT.

CDR3 DNA: TGTGCCAGCAGCCAACTCTGGCAAAGGAGCAGCTCCTACAATGAGCAGTTCTTC. Translated: CASSQLWQRSSSYNEQFF. The chain employs TRBV3-1 (or the pseudogene TRBV3-2) and TRBJ2-1; D ambiguous. The CDR3 has 18 amino acids. Germline values: CDR1 LGHDT, CDR2 YNNKEL (reference sequence). V was pared by 2 bases and J by 0 bases, with 17 bases between.